This TCR beta chain was identified in a study of T cell responses to AZD1222 COVID-19 vaccine. General study findings and limits: Donors were mostly white British, more females; clonal diversity possibly underestimated. It was only after the peak T cell response that any repertoires were sampled.

A word on this clone: No antigen is known for it.

CDR3 length: 13 amino acids. CDR1 and CDR2 from the germline V gene are SSHAT and FNYEAQ (reference sequence). Trimming shortened V by 5 bases and J by 0 bases, and 7 bases separated the two germline ends. The protocol was immunoSEQ multiplex PCR, while the TCRdb copy is restricted to in-frame clones and leaves out a portion. The data show around 120,000 clones, with approximately 94% seen just once and approximately 5% held by the top ten. The sequences come from peripheral blood, collected 28 days after the second AZD1222 dose. The chain couples TRBV7-7 to TRBJ1-1; D is unresolved. This TCR was recovered from an adult who received the AZD1222 COVID-19 vaccine. CDR3 region: CASSMDMNTEAFF. The CDR3 nucleotides are TGTGCCAGCAGCATGGATATGAACACTGAAGCTTTCTTT.